There are many counts of the clone carrying this T cell receptor beta chain. The antigen remains unidentified. The V segment lost 2 bases and the J segment 2 bases; nucleotides outside the gene matches: 3. The CDR3 runs 15 residues. Germline V gene data show CDR1 as SGHTA and CDR2 as FQGNSA. The sample originates from a study of molecular identifiers for immune sequencing clone quantification. Looking at the study overall: Replicates split RNA from around 20,000 or 99,000 naive CD8 cells five ways, and the researchers sequenced four portions.

Broader study findings: Identical barcode-sharing TCR molecules could lead to underestimated sizes for highly expanded clones.

With listed TCR primers and previously described methods, bulk TCR libraries were prepared. TCRdb analysed the PCR reads with MiXCR anew, one entry per CDR3 protein. The table includes 250,000 to 400,000 distinct CDR3 sequences, over 20% detected once. This TCR derives from a human donor in good health. Some libraries in this study had Jurkat cell RNA spiked in. The material sequenced was naive CD8+ T cells from blood, with Jurkat cell RNA spiked in. Specified subset: FACS-sorted CD8+CD4-CCR7+CD45RA+ naive T cells. The genes are TRBV7-2 and TRBJ2-3; 8 bases are shared with TRBD2. The CDR3 loop reads CASSLLAGPTDTQYF. CDR3 sequence (DNA): TGTGCCAGCAGCTTATTAGCGGGGCCCACAGATACGCAGTATTTT.